This T cell receptor (beta chain) was sequenced in a study of blood T cells in healthy people across ages. Broader study findings: A roughly linear fall in TCR beta diversity per million T cells was seen with increasing age. Diversity estimates drawn from one million T cells were deemed underestimates.

This clonotype showed up just a few times. Its specificity is not known. CDR3 length: 16 amino acids. Germline trimming cut 6 bases from V and 4 bases from J; bases unmatched to any gene: 12. Looked up from germline, CDR1 is SQVTM and CDR2 is ANQGSEA. Next came a second PCR, run for about 7 to 12 cycles, which used a sample-barcoded 5' primer along with a J-beta primer mix. Each of the samples gave a minimum of 2.5 million paired-end reads that contained CDR3. TCRdb reprocessed the 5' RACE reads via MiXCR and lists one record per CDR3 protein. The sample shows 600,000 to 1,000,000 distinct CDR3 sequences, 58% of them seen only once.

The sample consisted of blood. V gene TRBV29-1 combines with J gene TRBJ2-3, with 11 bases matching TRBD2. The TCR sequence derives from a man aged 25 to 40 in good health. In nucleotides, the CDR3 is TGCAGCGTGTCCCCATCGAGTAGCGGGAGGGCAGATACGCAGTATTTT. This translates into CSVSPSSSGRADTQYF.